The 5 T cell receptor beta chains below all came from one sample that was sequenced in a study of blood T cells in healthy people across ages. Using a J-beta primer mix together with a sample-barcoded 5' primer, a second PCR was run for roughly 6 to 12 cycles. Using its own MiXCR run on the 5' RACE reads, TCRdb lists one record per CDR3 protein. Among more than 650,000 distinct CDR3 sequences listed, around a fifth were seen once. The material sequenced was blood. The receptors here all came from a man aged 70-80 years in good health.

The chain recombines TRBV12-3 or TRBV12-4 with TRBJ2-1; a possible D gene is TRBD1 (6 bases). With 2 bases removed from V and 4 bases from J, the gap between germline ends came to 12 bases. This CDR3 is 15 amino acids long. The CDR3 sequence is CASSLNQGIYNEQFF. The CDR3 region has the DNA TGTGCCAGCAGTTTAAATCAGGGGATATACAATGAGCAGTTCTTC.

This rearrangement joins TRBV10-3 to TRBJ1-2, with D perhaps matching TRBD1 (5 bases). Germline values: CDR1 ENHRY, CDR2 SYGVKD. V was shortened by 6 bases and J by 2 bases, with 10 bases between the two germline ends. The CDR3 runs 13 residues. DNA of the CDR3: TGTGCCATCAGCCCTGACAGAAACTATGGCTACACCTTC. It translates to CAISPDRNYGYTF.

Only a few counts were recorded for this clonotype. The J gene is TRBJ2-7, the V gene TRBV7-2, with 8 bases matching TRBD1. TRBJ2-5 explains the end of the DNA better; the J call may be wrong. This CDR3 contains 14 residues. Germline values: CDR1 SGHTA, CDR2 FQGNSA. The CDR3 DNA reads as TGTGCCAGCAGCTCCAGGGGGCCGGGAGAGACCCAGTACTTC. Its protein is CASSSRGPGETQYF.

The rearrangement uses TRBV20-1 and TRBJ2-6; D is perhaps TRBD1 (5 bases). The ends were cut back, 0 bases at V and 2 bases at J, with 11 bases in the middle. The germline V gene encodes CDR1 DFQATT and CDR2 SNEGSKA (reference sequence). The length of the CDR3 is 16 residues. The CDR3 DNA follows: TGCAGTGCTAGAGATGGGTCAGGGACTGGGGCCAACGTCCTGACTTTC. Translation gives CSARDGSGTGANVLTF.

This clonotype has more than one count but fewer than ten. This chain connects TRBV24-1 to TRBJ2-7; D not certain. TRBJ2-5 matches the DNA end more closely, so the J call is doubtful. This CDR3 region has 12 residues. From germline, CDR1 is KGHDR and CDR2 SFDVKD. The CDR3 reads CATSDRTETQYF. The CDR3 DNA sequence: TGTGCCACCAGTGACAGGACGGAGACCCAGTACTTC.